Below are 6 T cell receptor beta chains sequenced from a single sample in a study of blood T cells in healthy people across ages. A second PCR of 7 to 11 cycles used a sample-barcoded 5' primer and a J-beta primer mix. TCRdb recomputed calls from the 5' RACE reads with MiXCR, one row per CDR3 protein. This table has 890,000 or so distinct CDR3 sequences, about 62% appearing once. The sequenced sample consisted of blood. The receptors here all came from a man aged 25-40 years in good health.

The chain employs TRBV5-4 and TRBJ2-2, with TRBD2 matching 8 bases. Germline-derived CDR1 and CDR2 are SGHNT and YYREEE (reference sequence). V lost 1 base, J lost 5 bases, and 7 bases stayed unmatched. CDR3 length equals 16 residues. In nucleotides, the CDR3 is TGTGCCAGCAGCTTGCCAACGGGGGGGCTTACCGGGGAGCTGTTTTTT. Protein sequence: CASSLPTGGLTGELFF.

The chain is built from TRBV2 and TRBJ2-4, with a weak D call TRBD1 (5 bases). V lost 5 bases to trimming and J lost 9 bases, with 17 bases between them. Germline assignment: CDR1 SNHLY and CDR2 FYNNEI. CDR3 length: 14 amino acids. The CDR3 DNA sequence: TGTGCCAGCAGTTTCAGGGTAGGAGAAACCATTCAGTACTTC. This translates into CASSFRVGETIQYF.

The rearrangement joins TRBV7-2 to TRBJ2-7, with a possible D match to TRBD1 (5 bases). This CDR3 region has 16 residues. Trimming left V 4 bases short and J 0 bases short, with 16 bases between. CDR1 and CDR2 from the germline V gene are SGHTA and FQGNSA. CDR3 DNA: TGTGCCAGCAGCTACACCCAGGGATGGACCTCCTACGAGCAGTACTTC. It specifies CASSYTQGWTSYEQYF. The variable domain in full, with the rest retrieved from reference TRBV7-2 and TRBJ2-7, is GAGVSQSPSNKVTEKGKDVELRCDPISGHTALYWYRQSLGQGLEFLIYFQGNSAPDKSGLPSDRFSAERTGGSVSTLTIQRTQQEDSAVYLCASSYTQGWTSYEQYFGPGTRLTVT.

The chain couples TRBV9 to TRBJ2-3, with 11 bases identical to TRBD2. Germline V gene sequence: CDR1 SGDLS, CDR2 YYNGEE. Trimming removed 0 bases from V and 5 bases from J; junction bases left unmatched: 8. The CDR3 loop spans 17 amino acids. CDR3 nucleotide sequence: TGTGCCAGCAGCGTAGGTGGAACTAGCGGGGGTGAAGATACGCAGTATTTT. It is translated as CASSVGGTSGGEDTQYF.

The V and J genes are TRBV29-1 and TRBJ2-3; D gene uncertain. The CDR3 covers 16 residues. V was cut by 0 bases and J by 2 bases, with 15 bases left in between. Germline V gives CDR1 SQVTM, CDR2 ANQGSEA. CDR3 protein: CSVEDPRSSNTDTQYF. As DNA, the CDR3 is TGCAGCGTTGAAGATCCGAGGTCCTCTAACACAGATACGCAGTATTTT.

This clonotype was counted once. The chain joins TRBV7-2 to TRBJ2-3; 7 bases are shared with TRBD1. The CDR3 extends over 15 amino acids. J lost 3 bases, V lost 5 bases, and 8 bases had no gene match. CDR1 and CDR2 from the germline V gene are SGHTA and FQGNSA. In nucleotides, the CDR3 is TGTGCCAGCAGCCCCATGGGACAGAAGACAGATACGCAGTATTTT. Amino acid sequence: CASSPMGQKTDTQYF.